The rows below give T cell receptor beta chains drawn from one sample of a study of blood T cell repertoires in COVID-19. Sequencing was performed with immunoSEQ multiplex PCR; in TCRdb, only in-frame clones are kept and a portion is missing. Of hundreds of thousands of clones in the sample, around 90% are singletons; the top ten hold 2% to 2.5%. The specimen was PBMCs or T cells enriched from blood (not recorded which). All receptors derive from a woman aged 40 to 50 with acute COVID-19. Both conserved end residues are part of each CDR3. A D gene is named only where the DNA matches it firmly. Size tells how often a clone was seen (once, few, many) or the class of an expanded clone, and some rows leave it out.

>NA|TRBV4-1|TRBJ1-4|NA
CASSRPNSNEKLFF
TGCGCCAGCAGCCGCCCTAACTCTAATGAAAAACTGTTTTTT
>TRBD1|TRBV19|TRBJ1-2|NA
CASRPLDRGLVYGYTF
TGTGCCAGTAGACCCCTGGACAGGGGGCTTGTCTATGGCTACACCTTC
>TRBD1|TRBV5-4|TRBJ2-7|once
CASSLGQESFSYEQYF
TGTGCCAGCAGCCTGGGACAGGAGTCGTTCAGCTACGAGCAGTACTTC
>NA|TRBV7-9|TRBJ2-1|NA
CASSLAGGRTYNEQFF
TGTGCCAGCAGCTTAGCGGGGGGACGAACCTACAATGAGCAGTTCTTC
>TRBD2|TRBV19|TRBJ2-3|NA
CATYSGGAGDTQYF
TGTGCCACCTACAGCGGGGGGGCTGGAGATACGCAGTATTTT
>NA|TRBV19|TRBJ2-3|NA
CASSSLQGPTDTQYF
TGTGCCAGTAGTTCTTTACAGGGTCCCACAGATACGCAGTATTTT
>NA|TRBV10-3|TRBJ1-4|once
CAIAQGLDSRVFF
TGTGCCATCGCTCAGGGACTTGATTCGCGGGTGTTTTTT
>NA|TRBV19|TRBJ2-7|NA
CASSIRGRGDSYEQYF
TGTGCCAGTAGTATCAGGGGCAGGGGTGATTCCTACGAGCAGTACTTC
>TRBD2|TRBV5-4|TRBJ2-5|NA
CASSFGGGLETQYF
TGTGCCAGCAGCTTCGGGGGGGGGCTAGAGACCCAGTACTTC
>NA|TRBV4-1|TRBJ1-1|NA
CASSQAPKAGLEWTEAFF
TGCGCCAGCAGCCAAGCACCCAAGGCAGGGTTGGAATGGACTGAAGCTTTCTTT
>NA|TRBV30|TRBJ1-1|NA
CAWSRVEAFF
TGTGCCTGGAGTCGAGTTGAAGCTTTCTTT
>NA|TRBV5-1|TRBJ2-7|once
CASSLTGIRVPYEQYF
TGCGCCAGCAGCTTGACAGGGATAAGGGTTCCCTACGAGCAGTACTTC
>NA|TRBV18|TRBJ2-5|NA
CASSPPQAWETQYF
TGTGCCAGCTCACCACCTCAGGCCTGGGAGACCCAGTACTTC
>TRBD1|TRBV5-1|TRBJ2-2|NA
CASSFPDRGDTGELFF
TGCGCCAGCAGCTTCCCTGACAGGGGCGACACCGGGGAGCTGTTTTTT
>TRBD1|TRBV30|TRBJ2-5|NA
CALGTGSETQYF
TGTGCCTTGGGGACAGGTAGTGAGACCCAGTACTTC
>NA|TRBV15|TRBJ2-2|once
CAILLGANTGELFF
TGTGCCATCCTTCTCGGGGCGAACACCGGGGAGCTGTTTTTT
>NA|TRBV9|TRBJ2-7|NA
CASSVDGAYEQYF
TGTGCCAGCAGCGTAGACGGGGCCTACGAGCAGTACTTC
>NA|TRBV9|TRBJ2-2|NA
CASSVATGTNTGELFF
TGTGCCAGCAGCGTAGCTACAGGCACGAACACCGGGGAGCTGTTTTTT
>TRBD2|TRBV20-1|TRBJ2-5|NA
CSAAGEETQYF
TGCAGTGCGGCGGGGGAAGAGACCCAGTACTTC
>NA|TRBV18|TRBJ2-2|NA
CASSPPKRTGELFF
TGTGCCAGCTCACCACCGAAGCGGACCGGGGAGCTGTTTTTT
>TRBD1|TRBV6-1|TRBJ2-1|once
CASSEGTGGFDEQFF
TGTGCCAGCAGTGAAGGCACAGGGGGCTTCGATGAGCAGTTCTTC
>NA|TRBV6-5|TRBJ2-5|NA
CASSYEPGSLGETQYF
TGTGCCAGCAGTTACGAGCCGGGGTCCCTTGGGGAGACCCAGTACTTC
>NA|TRBV18|TRBJ1-2|NA
CASSPVTGDGYTF
TGTGCCAGCTCACCCGTGACAGGTGACGGCTACACCTTC
>NA|TRBV4-1|TRBJ2-7|NA
CASSQEVRAGTYEQYF
TGCGCCAGCAGCCAAGAAGTTCGAGCGGGTACCTACGAGCAGTACTTC
>NA|TRBV11-2|TRBJ2-7|NA
CASSVGQTGMSSYEQYF
TGTGCCAGCAGCGTAGGACAAACAGGGATGAGCTCCTACGAGCAGTACTTC
>NA|TRBV3-1/TRBV3-2|TRBJ2-7|NA
CASSRGDTASEQYF
TGTGCCAGCAGCCGTGGGGACACCGCCAGCGAGCAGTACTTC
>NA|TRBV6-1|TRBJ2-7|few
CASSEAVSGFEQYF
TGTGCCAGCAGTGAAGCAGTATCCGGGTTCGAGCAGTACTTC
>TRBD1|TRBV5-1|TRBJ1-4|NA
CASSMPGQGNEKLFF
TGCGCCAGCAGCATGCCGGGACAGGGGAATGAAAAACTGTTTTTT
>NA|TRBV6-1|TRBJ1-2|NA
CASSELGAEDGYTF
TGTGCCAGCAGTGAACTGGGGGCAGAGGATGGCTACACCTTC
>NA|TRBV3-1/TRBV3-2|TRBJ2-1|NA
CASKPNPGGGLWNEQFF
TGTGCCAGCAAACCAAATCCTGGGGGGGGGCTTTGGAATGAGCAGTTCTTC
>NA|TRBV9|TRBJ2-3|NA
CASSPQGPSTDTQYF
TGTGCCAGCAGCCCCCAGGGTCCTAGCACAGATACGCAGTATTTT
>TRBD2|TRBV6-5|TRBJ2-1|NA
CASSYVLAGGYNEQFF
TGTGCCAGCAGTTACGTACTAGCGGGGGGTTACAATGAGCAGTTCTTC
>NA|TRBV19|TRBJ1-1|NA
CASSIEEGGDTEAFF
TGTGCCAGTAGTATAGAGGAGGGAGGGGACACTGAAGCTTTCTTT
>NA|TRBV5-6|TRBJ1-1|NA
CASSLGGRGEAFF
TGTGCCAGCAGCTTGGGAGGCCGGGGTGAAGCTTTCTTT
>NA|TRBV18|TRBJ2-5|NA
CASSPGRAETQYF
TGTGCCAGCTCCCCCGGCAGGGCAGAGACCCAGTACTTC
>NA|TRBV5-1|TRBJ2-2|NA
CASSAEFTNTGELFF
TGCGCCAGCAGCGCGGAGTTCACGAACACCGGGGAGCTGTTTTTT
>NA|TRBV18|TRBJ2-1|NA
CASSPGGPSYNEQFF
TGTGCCAGCTCCCCCGGGGGGCCTTCCTACAATGAGCAGTTCTTC
>NA|TRBV5-4|TRBJ2-5|NA
CASSLELLQETQYF
TGTGCCAGCAGCTTGGAACTTCTCCAAGAGACCCAGTACTTC
>NA|TRBV7-9|TRBJ1-5|NA
CASSSSGQNQPQHF
TGTGCCAGCAGCTCGTCGGGACAAAATCAGCCCCAGCATTTT
>TRBD1|TRBV7-9|TRBJ1-1|NA
CASSFTGVTEAFF
TGTGCCAGCAGCTTTACAGGGGTCACTGAAGCTTTCTTT
>TRBD1|TRBV5-5|TRBJ2-3|NA
CASSYGQGWSDTQYF
TGTGCCAGCAGCTATGGACAGGGTTGGTCGGATACGCAGTATTTT
>NA|TRBV5-1|TRBJ1-6|NA
CASSKDSNSPLHF
TGCGCCAGCAGCAAAGACAGTAATTCACCCCTCCACTTT
>NA|TRBV5-1|TRBJ1-3|NA
CASSLLTGYSGNTIYF
TGCGCCAGCAGTCTCTTAACAGGGTACTCTGGAAACACCATATATTTT
>NA|TRBV10-3|TRBJ2-5|NA
CAISESLGGQETQYF
TGTGCCATCAGTGAGTCGTTGGGGGGCCAAGAGACCCAGTACTTC
>NA|TRBV29-1|TRBJ2-3|NA
CSFRKGGTDTQYF
TGCAGCTTTCGGAAGGGGGGGACAGATACGCAGTATTTT
>NA|TRBV19|TRBJ1-5|NA
CASSYGVNQPQHF
TGTGCCAGTAGCTACGGGGTCAATCAGCCCCAGCATTTT